This T cell receptor beta chain appears in the sequencing data of a study of cytomegalovirus exposure and HLA in healthy donors. The PCR made use of 60 Vbeta and 13 Jbeta primers. TCRdb's copy holds only in-frame clones and misses some; the assay was immunoSEQ multiplex PCR. The sample lists about 120,000 clones, 79% seen once, with more than 1.5% in the top ten. With V trimmed by 5 bases and J by 3 bases, 4 bases remained unmatched. This CDR3 spans 15 amino acids. Germline CDR1 and CDR2: SEHNR and FQNEAQ (reference sequence). Sequenced sample: PBMCs. The chain is built from TRBV7-9 and TRBJ1-3; TRBD1 agrees at 10 bases. The TCR comes from a young man in good health and CMV-seronegative. CDR3 in DNA: TGTGCCAGCAGCGTTTGGGACAGGGGTGGAAACACCATATATTTT. Amino acid sequence: CASSVWDRGGNTIYF.